This T cell receptor beta chain was sequenced for a study of T cells in Graves' hyperthyroidism and ophthalmopathy. Study-wide points: Separation of ophthalmopathy from stable hyperthyroidism was achieved by a 13 V-J model. Ophthalmopathy, which appeared later, was predicted by the model a median around 6.9 months before onset.

Ophthalmopathy patients had moderate-to-severe active disease, CAS ≥3, NOSPECS ≥4, and disease duration under 3 months. The sample holds many counts of this clonotype. Antigen unknown. The CDR3 length is 13 residues. V lost 4 bases and J 6 bases, leaving 12 bases between the germline ends. CDR1 and CDR2 from the germline V gene are KGHDR and SFDVKD. The CDR3 regions of TCR beta were amplified from RNA transcripts. Initially, a first-round RT-PCR of the TCR CDR3 employed the HTBI primer set. Each CDR3 protein is one row after TCRdb ran MiXCR on the multiplex PCR reads. The sample records about 640,000 distinct CDR3 sequences, roughly 15% being singletons.

The receptor's source is a woman aged 45-65 years with Graves' ophthalmopathy. This chain joins TRBV24-1 and TRBJ2-7, with a tentative D call TRBD1 (5 bases). Sample: blood. Here the CDR3 DNA reads TGTGCCACCAGTGACTACTCAGGGCGCGAGCAGTACTTC. It translates to CATSDYSGREQYF.